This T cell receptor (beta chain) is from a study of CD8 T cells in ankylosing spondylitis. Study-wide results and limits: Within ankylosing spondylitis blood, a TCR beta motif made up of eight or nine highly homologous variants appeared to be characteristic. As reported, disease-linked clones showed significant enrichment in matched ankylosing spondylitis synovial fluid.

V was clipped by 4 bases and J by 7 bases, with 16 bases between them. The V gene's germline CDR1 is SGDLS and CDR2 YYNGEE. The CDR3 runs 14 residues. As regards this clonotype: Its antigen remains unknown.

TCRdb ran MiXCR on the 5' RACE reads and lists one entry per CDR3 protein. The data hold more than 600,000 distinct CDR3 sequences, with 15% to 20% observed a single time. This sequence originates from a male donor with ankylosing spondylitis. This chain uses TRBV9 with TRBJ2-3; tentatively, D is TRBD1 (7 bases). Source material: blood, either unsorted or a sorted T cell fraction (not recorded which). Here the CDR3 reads CASSQEQGRYTQYF. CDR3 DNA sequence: TGTGCCAGCAGCCAGGAACAGGGGAGGTATACGCAGTATTTT.